This TCR beta chain stems from a study of cytomegalovirus exposure and HLA in healthy donors. Overall study: Samples from HLA-typed donors yielded 85 million to 95 million unique TCRs in an early data release. Findings and limits, study-wide: By a later analysis, the bulk of CMV-associated TCR beta chains appeared HLA-restricted. Confirmation in vitro established that a few CMV-associated chains were specific for CMV antigens.

As to this clone: The antigen is unknown.

The primer mix had 60 Vbeta and 13 Jbeta primers. Authors' processing steps: In a later analysis, some 10 million of 75 million to 90 million unique beta chains occurred in at least two donors. Clones were read by immunoSEQ multiplex PCR, and TCRdb kept only the in-frame ones, dropping some. Clone size and the V and J calls come from that table; the DNA yielded D and trimming. The data hold 100,000 to 150,000 clones, with 65% to 80% observed a single time. The source material was PBMCs. The clonotype was recovered from a male donor in good health and CMV-seropositive.

This CDR3 reads CASRIGTDMNTEAFF. Written as DNA, the CDR3 is TGTGCCAGTAGGATCGGGACAGACATGAACACTGAAGCTTTCTTT. V is TRBV19 and J is TRBJ1-1; 7 nucleotides agree with TRBD1. This CDR3 contains 15 residues. The trim removed 6 bases at V and 0 bases at J, leaving 7 bases unmatched. Germline values: CDR1 LNHDA, CDR2 SQIVND (reference sequence). Full variable domain (missing parts from reference TRBV19 and TRBJ1-1): DGGITQSPKYLFRKEGQNVTLSCEQNLNHDAMYWYRQDPGQGLRLIYYSQIVNDFQKGDIAEGYSVSREKKESFPLTVTSAQKNPTAFYLCASRIGTDMNTEAFFGQGTRLTVV.